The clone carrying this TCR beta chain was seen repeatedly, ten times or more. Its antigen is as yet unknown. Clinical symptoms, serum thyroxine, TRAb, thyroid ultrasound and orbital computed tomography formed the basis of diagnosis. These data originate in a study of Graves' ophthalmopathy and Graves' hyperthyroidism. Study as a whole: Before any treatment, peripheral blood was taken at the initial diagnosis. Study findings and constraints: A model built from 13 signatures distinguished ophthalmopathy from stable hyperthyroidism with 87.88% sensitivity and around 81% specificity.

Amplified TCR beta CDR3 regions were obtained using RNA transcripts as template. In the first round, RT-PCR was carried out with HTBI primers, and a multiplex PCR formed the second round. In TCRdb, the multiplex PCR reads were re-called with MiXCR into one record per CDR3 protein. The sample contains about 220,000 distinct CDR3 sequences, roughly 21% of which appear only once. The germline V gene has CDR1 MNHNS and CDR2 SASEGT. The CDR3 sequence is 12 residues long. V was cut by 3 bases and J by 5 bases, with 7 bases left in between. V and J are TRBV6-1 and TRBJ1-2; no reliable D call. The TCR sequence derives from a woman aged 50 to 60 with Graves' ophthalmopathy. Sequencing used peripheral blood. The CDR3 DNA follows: TGTGCCAGCAGTGACGGAACTTATGGCTACACCTTC. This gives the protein CASSDGTYGYTF.